This T cell receptor beta chain was recorded in a study of T cell changes during pregnancy in multiple sclerosis. Per the germline V gene, CDR1 is SGHRS and CDR2 is YFSETQ. CDR3 length: 13 amino acids. Trimming left V 2 bases short and J 1 base short, with 6 bases between. Data came from immunoSEQ multiplex PCR; TCRdb stores just in-frame clones and leaves some out. The data show approximately 60,000 clones, approximately 90% seen once. This clonotype originated in a female donor with multiple sclerosis, enrolled in a pregnancy study. The sequencing used peripheral blood, collected in the first trimester of pregnancy. The rearrangement joins TRBV5-1 to TRBJ1-2; D possibly corresponds to TRBD1 (5 bases). Here the CDR3 reads CASSFGGNYGYTF. The DNA of the CDR3 is TGCGCCAGCAGCTTCGGGGGTAACTATGGCTACACCTTC. Combining the CDR3 with reference TRBV5-1 and TRBJ1-2 gives the whole variable domain KAGVTQTPRYLIKTRGQQVTLSCSPISGHRSVSWYQQTPGQGLQFLFEYFSETQRNKGNFPGRFSGRQFSNSRSEMNVSTLELGDSALYLCASSFGGNYGYTFGSGTRLTVV.